The clone carrying this T cell receptor (beta chain) was seen at least ten times. The antigen is undetermined. The J segment lost 0 bases and the V segment lost 5 bases, leaving 13 bases of the junction unmatched. Germline V gene sequence: CDR1 SEHNR, CDR2 FQNEAQ (reference sequence). CDR3 length equals 17 residues. The data stem from a study of T cells in Graves' hyperthyroidism and ophthalmopathy. Across the study: Initial diagnosis, before any treatment, was when peripheral blood was collected. Study conclusions and caveats: Peripheral blood also featured most of the thyroid clonotypes expanded above 0.001. Stable hyperthyroidism was told apart from ophthalmopathy by a model built on 13 V-J features.

RNA transcripts gave rise to amplified TCR beta CDR3 regions. When the TCR CDR3 underwent first-round RT-PCR, the HTBI primer set was used. Via MiXCR, TCRdb re-called the multiplex PCR reads, giving one row per CDR3 protein. The sample contains around 610,000 distinct CDR3 sequences, roughly 14% of which appear only once. This TCR was sampled from a woman in her thirties or forties with Graves' ophthalmopathy. This rearrangement joins TRBV7-9 to TRBJ2-7, with TRBD2 matching 7 bases. The sequenced material came from blood. As DNA, the CDR3 is TGTGCCAGCAGCACTTTGGAGGCGGGAGTTTTCTCCTACGAGCAGTACTTC. Amino acid sequence: CASSTLEAGVFSYEQYF.